Listed here are 13 T cell receptor beta chains from one sample, sequenced in a study of shared clonotypes between healthy human individuals. Positively selected for CCR7, the CD45RO-negative cells used as naive CD8 cells excluded terminally differentiated effector memory CD45RA+ cells. Method: immunoSEQ multiplex PCR; TCRdb's copy keeps in-frame clones and lacks some. The repertoire holds some 2.1 million clones, approximately 94% seen once, with roughly 1.1% in the top ten. The sequencing sample was made of naive CD8+ T cells sorted from blood. The receptors stem from a young man in good health.

The chain uses TRBV7-6 and TRBJ2-2; D not certain. The V end lost 5 bases, the J end lost 6 bases, and 7 bases lay between the germline ends. The CDR3 has 12 amino acids. CDR1 is SGHVS and CDR2 is FNYEAQ in the germline V gene. In nucleotides, the CDR3 is TGTGCCAGCAGCGGCCTTTCCGGGGAGCTGTTTTTT. It encodes CASSGLSGELFF.

The gene calls are TRBV27 and TRBJ2-1; D assignment may be TRBD1 or TRBD2 (5 bases each). The CDR3 extends over 14 amino acids. Trimming cost V 3 bases and J 5 bases, with 11 bases left between them. Germline values: CDR1 MNHEY, CDR2 SMNVEV (reference sequence). The CDR3 nucleotides read TGTGCCAGCAGTTTCGGGGCCGCACACAATGAGCAGTTCTTC. This sequence encodes CASSFGAAHNEQFF.

This clone was counted once. The chain recombines TRBV11-2 with TRBJ2-5; maybe TRBD1 (7 bases). Germline CDR1 SGHAT, CDR2 FQNNGV. The CDR3 contains 16 residues. The ends were cut back, 5 bases at V and 7 bases at J, with 23 bases in the middle. The CDR3 DNA is TGTGCCAGCAGCGGTGCGGAGGGCAGGGGGTTGGGGACCCAGTACTTC. Its protein is CASSGAEGRGLGTQYF. The full variable domain, with the rest looked up from reference TRBV11-2 and TRBJ2-5, is EAGVAQSPRYKIIEKRQSVAFWCNPISGHATLYWYQQILGQGPKLLIQFQNNGVVDDSQLPKDRFSAERLKGVDSTLKIQPAKLEDSAVYLCASSGAEGRGLGTQYFGPGTRLLVL.

This chain uses TRBV9 with TRBJ2-5; no clear D gene. Judging by the DNA end, TRBJ2-7 fits better; the J call may be wrong. The germline V gene has CDR1 SGDLS and CDR2 YYNGEE. The CDR3 has 15 residues. In nucleotides, the CDR3 is TGTGCCAGCAGCGTAGCCCCGACTTCAGCCGACGAGCAGTACTTC. This codes for CASSVAPTSADEQYF.

The CDR3 coding sequence is TGTGCCAGCAGCCCTACAGTAAGTGAAGAGACCCAGTACTTC. Its protein is CASSPTVSEETQYF. The chain links TRBV7-9 to TRBJ2-5; no reliable D call. V gave up 5 bases and J gave up 3 bases, with 13 bases separating them. This CDR3 contains 14 residues. CDR1 and CDR2 from the germline V gene are SEHNR and FQNEAQ (reference sequence).

The rearrangement uses TRBV18 and TRBJ2-3; no reliable D call. V gave up 6 bases and J gave up 2 bases, with 3 bases separating them. Germline loops: CDR1 KGHSH, CDR2 LQKENI. CDR3 size: 11 residues. CDR3 sequence reads: CASSYTDTQYF. The CDR3 DNA is TGTGCCAGCTCTTACACAGATACGCAGTATTTT.

The chain combines TRBV5-8 with TRBJ1-2; 9 bases align to TRBD1. Unmatched junction bases numbered 8, after V lost 4 bases and J lost 1 base. The CDR3 spans 16 residues. Germline CDR1 is SGHTS and CDR2 is YDEGEE. In DNA form, the CDR3 reads TGTGCCAGCAGCCCCGAACAGGGGGCCCTTAACTATGGCTACACCTTC. Translated: CASSPEQGALNYGYTF.

This clone was seen just once. The chain links TRBV7-2 to TRBJ2-5; 7 bases line up with TRBD2. Trimming cost V 4 bases and J 0 bases; bases outside gene matches: 5. The CDR3 is 15 residues long. Germline V gene sequence: CDR1 SGHTA, CDR2 FQGNSA. The CDR3 is CASSSLARDQETQYF. DNA for the CDR3: TGTGCCAGCAGCTCACTAGCGCGTGACCAAGAGACCCAGTACTTC.

Regarding this clone: The sample carries other DNA sequences with the same CDR3. This chain uses TRBV5-1 with TRBJ2-7; 9 nucleotides match TRBD1. CDR1 SGHRS and CDR2 YFSETQ come from the germline V gene. With V trimmed by 4 bases and J by 0 bases, 2 bases remained unmatched. The CDR3 has 14 amino acids. CDR3 sequence (DNA): TGCGCCAGCAGCATGGGACAGGGCTCCTACGAGCAGTACTTC. It yields the protein CASSMGQGSYEQYF.

The CDR3 DNA is TGCGCCAGCAGCCACCGACTAGCGGGAAGTTCTCGGAACACCGGGGAGCTGTTTTTT. It translates to CASSHRLAGSSRNTGELFF. This chain joins TRBV5-1 and TRBJ2-2; 11 nucleotides match TRBD2. The CDR3 spans 19 residues. J gave up 1 base and V 4 bases, and 12 bases lay outside the gene matches. Germline CDR1 and CDR2: SGHRS and YFSETQ.

The chain uses TRBV19 and TRBJ2-2, with no clear D. This CDR3 is built from 14 residues. V lost 6 bases, J lost 2 bases, and 10 bases lay in between. The V gene's germline CDR1 is LNHDA and CDR2 SQIVND (reference sequence). CDR3 nucleotides: TGTGCCAGTAGCCGAGGTCCCAACACCGGGGAGCTGTTTTTT. Translation: CASSRGPNTGELFF.

V and J are TRBV28 and TRBJ2-7; 8 bases align to TRBD1. CDR3 size: 15 residues. CDR1 is MDHEN and CDR2 is SYDVKM in the germline V gene. J gave up 3 bases and V 4 bases, and 8 bases lay outside the gene matches. The CDR3 nucleotides are TGTGCCAGCAGTTGGCCGCAGACAGGGGACTACGAGCAGTACTTC. Its translation is CASSWPQTGDYEQYF.

This chain joins TRBV19 and TRBJ1-5; D is ambiguous. The germline V gene has CDR1 LNHDA and CDR2 SQIVND (reference sequence). The CDR3 is made up of 14 amino acids. V lost 0 bases to trimming and J lost 8 bases, with 11 bases between them. DNA of the CDR3: TGTGCCAGTAGTATAGATGCAGAGATCGAGCCCCAGCATTTT. This sequence encodes CASSIDAEIEPQHF.